A selection of T cell receptor beta chains follows, all from one sample in a study of STAT3 mutations in large granular lymphocyte leukemia. Measured with immunoSEQ multiplex PCR; TCRdb has only the in-frame clones, and not every one. The repertoire holds about 15,000 clones, with more than 90% as singletons. The sample taken for sequencing was peripheral blood mononuclear cells. The receptors originated from a man aged 40-49 years with T-cell large granular lymphocyte leukemia. Some clones in this sample may be carry-over from other donors' samples. CDR3s include the opening cysteine and the closing phenylalanine or tryptophan. The order of the fields is J gene, D gene, clone size, V gene, CDR3 protein, CDR3 DNA. A D gene is named only where the DNA matches it firmly. The size of a clone is reported for some rows only, either as once, few or many, or as a class for expanded clones.

TRBJ2-7	.	once	TRBV7-6	CASTKGPISGSYEQYF	TGTGCCAGCACTAAGGGTCCGATTAGCGGCTCCTACGAGCAGTACTTC
TRBJ1-1	.	.	TRBV5-6	CASSWNLGNTEAFF	TGTGCCAGCAGCTGGAACCTAGGGAACACTGAAGCTTTCTTT
TRBJ1-4	TRBD1	.	TRBV5-5	CASSLPPRGREKLFF	TGTGCCAGCAGCTTGCCCCCCAGGGGGCGCGAAAAACTGTTTTTT
TRBJ2-2	TRBD2	once	TRBV7-2	CASSLSGGRYTGELFF	TGTGCCAGCAGCCTCAGCGGGGGCCGCTACACCGGGGAGCTGTTTTTT
TRBJ2-2	.	.	TRBV10-3	CAINTAAGTGELFF	TGTGCCATCAACACTGCAGCGGGCACCGGGGAGCTGTTTTTT
TRBJ1-2	.	.	TRBV7-9	CASSQSAEGYTF	TGTGCCAGCAGCCAATCGGCGGAGGGCTACACCTTC
TRBJ1-2	.	.	TRBV10-3	CAISEPVRGWNYGYTF	TGTGCCATCAGTGAGCCCGTCAGGGGATGGAACTATGGCTACACCTTC
TRBJ1-6	.	.	TRBV5-1	CASSLETGNSPLHF	TGCGCCAGCAGCTTGGAAACAGGAAATTCACCCCTCCACTTT
TRBJ1-1	.	.	TRBV7-9	CAGQRGSATMNTEAFF	TGTGCCGGGCAGAGGGGCAGCGCGACCATGAACACTGAAGCTTTCTTT
TRBJ1-1	.	.	TRBV5-6	CASTAFMTVNTEAFF	TGTGCCAGCACCGCGTTTATGACAGTCAACACTGAAGCTTTCTTT
TRBJ2-3	.	few	TRBV30	CAWSGDVTDTQYF	TGTGCCTGGAGTGGGGACGTCACAGATACGCAGTATTTT
TRBJ1-5	TRBD1	.	TRBV6-6	CASRATGWANQPQHF	TGTGCCAGCCGCGCGACAGGGTGGGCGAATCAGCCCCAGCATTTT
TRBJ2-5	TRBD1	.	TRBV5-1	CASRLGGEGETQYF	TGCGCCAGCAGACTAGGGGGCGAGGGAGAGACCCAGTACTTC
TRBJ2-3	.	few	TRBV6-6	CASSPRVSTDTQYF	TGTGCCAGCAGCCCCCGGGTTAGCACAGATACGCAGTATTTT
TRBJ2-2	.	.	TRBV9	CASSFHEGRFNTGELFF	TGTGCCAGCAGCTTCCACGAGGGACGGTTCAACACCGGGGAGCTGTTTTTT
TRBJ1-1	TRBD1	.	TRBV19	CASSLGGPLEAFF	TGTGCCAGTAGTCTAGGGGGCCCCTTGGAGGCTTTCTTT
TRBJ1-5	.	.	TRBV4-3	CASSQDHSGSGAQHF	TGCGCCAGCAGCCAAGATCACTCGGGGAGCGGGGCCCAGCATTTT
TRBJ2-7	.	.	TRBV29-1	CSGRSAGSEQYF	TGCAGCGGGCGCTCGGCGGGTAGTGAGCAGTACTTC
TRBJ1-1	.	.	TRBV5-6	CASSLANRNTEAFF	TGTGCCAGCAGCTTGGCCAATAGGAACACTGAAGCTTTCTTT
TRBJ2-3	TRBD1	once	TRBV19	CASSTGTAHTDTQYF	TGTGCCAGTAGTACAGGGACAGCTCACACAGATACGCAGTATTTT
TRBJ2-7	TRBD2	once	TRBV7-3	CASSLGPGGEQYF	TGTGCCAGCAGCTTAGGGCCGGGGGGGGAGCAGTACTTC
TRBJ2-1	TRBD2	.	TRBV12-5	CASGNQRGGYNEQFF	TGTGCTAGTGGCAACCAGCGGGGGGGCTACAATGAGCAGTTCTTC
TRBJ1-2	.	.	TRBV27	CASSARGNYGYTF	TGTGCCAGCAGTGCCAGGGGTAACTATGGCTACACCTTC
TRBJ2-5	.	once	TRBV27	CASSRATGARETQYF	TGTGCCAGCAGTCGCGCCACGGGGGCGCGAGAGACCCAGTACTTC
TRBJ2-7	.	.	TRBV6-1	CASSPPWSTYEQYF	TGTGCCAGCAGTCCCCCCTGGTCCACCTACGAGCAGTACTTC